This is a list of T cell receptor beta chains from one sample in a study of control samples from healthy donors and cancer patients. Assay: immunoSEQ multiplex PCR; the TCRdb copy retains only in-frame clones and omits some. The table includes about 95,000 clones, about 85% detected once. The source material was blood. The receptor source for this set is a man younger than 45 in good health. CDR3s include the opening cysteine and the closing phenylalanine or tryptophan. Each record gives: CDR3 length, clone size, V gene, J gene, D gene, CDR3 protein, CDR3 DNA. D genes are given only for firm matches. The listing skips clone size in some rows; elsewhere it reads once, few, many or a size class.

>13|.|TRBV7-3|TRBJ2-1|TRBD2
CASSFVSGGAQFF
TGTGCCAGCAGCTTCGTTAGCGGGGGGGCACAGTTCTTC
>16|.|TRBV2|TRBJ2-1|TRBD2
CASSEVGTRAGDEQFF
TGTGCCAGCAGTGAAGTAGGGACTAGGGCAGGGGATGAGCAGTTCTTC
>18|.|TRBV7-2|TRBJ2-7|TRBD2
CASSQGLAGGPSSYEQYF
TGTGCCAGCAGCCAGGGACTAGCGGGGGGCCCGAGCTCCTACGAGCAGTACTTC
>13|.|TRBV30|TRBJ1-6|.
CAWSTGLRSPLHF
TGTGCCTGGAGTACTGGATTGCGGTCACCCCTCCACTTT
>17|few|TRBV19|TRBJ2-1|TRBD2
CASSRFKAGGPIDEQFF
TGTGCCAGTAGTAGATTTAAAGCGGGGGGGCCTATAGATGAGCAGTTCTTC
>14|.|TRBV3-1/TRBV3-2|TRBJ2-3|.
CASSQAGYTDTQYF
TGTGCCAGCAGCCAAGCAGGATACACAGATACGCAGTATTTT
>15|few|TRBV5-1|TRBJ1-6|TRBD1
CASSAGTGNNSPLHF
TGCGCCAGCAGCGCCGGGACAGGGAACAATTCACCCCTCCACTTT
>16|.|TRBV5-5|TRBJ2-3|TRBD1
CASSLLGQGGKDTQYF
TGTGCCAGCAGCTTGCTAGGACAGGGAGGTAAAGATACGCAGTATTTT
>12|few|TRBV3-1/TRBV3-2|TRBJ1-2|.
CASSQGGNGYTF
TGTGCCAGCAGCCAAGGGGGCAATGGCTACACCTTC
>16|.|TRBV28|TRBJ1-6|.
CASSFNVRTANSPLHF
TGTGCCAGCAGTTTTAACGTTAGGACAGCCAATTCACCCCTCCACTTT